Here is one T cell receptor (beta chain) with its context. Clones were read by immunoSEQ multiplex PCR, and TCRdb kept only the in-frame ones, dropping some. The data show a few hundred thousand clones, 70% to 90% seen once. The germline V gene encodes CDR1 SEHNR and CDR2 FQNEAQ (reference sequence). This CDR3 is 14 amino acids long. Trimming took 5 bases from V and 3 from J, leaving 13 bases between them. The data derive from a study of blood T cell repertoires in COVID-19. The material sequenced was peripheral blood. The chain recombines TRBV7-9 with TRBJ1-2; D possibly corresponds to TRBD1 (5 bases). This receptor was identified in a middle-aged woman who had recovered from COVID-19. Here the CDR3 DNA reads TGTGCCAGCAGCCCCCGTCAGGGCCACTATGGCTACACCTTC. Its protein is CASSPRQGHYGYTF.